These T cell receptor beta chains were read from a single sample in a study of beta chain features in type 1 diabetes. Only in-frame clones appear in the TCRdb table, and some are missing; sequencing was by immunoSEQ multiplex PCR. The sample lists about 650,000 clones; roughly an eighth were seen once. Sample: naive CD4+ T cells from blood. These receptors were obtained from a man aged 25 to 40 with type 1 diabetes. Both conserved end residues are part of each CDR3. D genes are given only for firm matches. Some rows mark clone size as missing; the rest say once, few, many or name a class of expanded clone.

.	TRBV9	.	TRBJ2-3	TGTGCCAGCAGCGTAGGACAGACTAGCACAGATACGCAGTATTTT	CASSVGQTSTDTQYF
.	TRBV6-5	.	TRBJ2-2	TGTGCCAGCAGTACGGGACGGAACACCGGGGAGCTGTTTTTT	CASSTGRNTGELFF
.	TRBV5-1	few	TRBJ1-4	TGCGCCAGCAGCTTGGGAGGGATTGAAAAACTGTTTTTT	CASSLGGIEKLFF
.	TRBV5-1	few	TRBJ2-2	TGCGCCAGCAGCCCGGACAGATCGGACACCGGGGAGCTGTTTTTT	CASSPDRSDTGELFF
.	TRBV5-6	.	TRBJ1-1	TGTGCCAGCAGCTTGGGCCCGCGGGGGAACACTGAAGCTTTCTTT	CASSLGPRGNTEAFF
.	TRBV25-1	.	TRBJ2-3	TGTGCCAGTGGGGAAAGCCGCACAGATACGCAGTATTTT	CASGESRTDTQYF
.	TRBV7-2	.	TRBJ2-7	TGTGCCAGCAACCTGGGGGCGGGCTCCTACGAGCAGTACTTC	CASNLGAGSYEQYF
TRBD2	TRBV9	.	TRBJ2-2	TGTGCCAGCAGCGTCCGGGAGGGCACCGGGGAGCTGTTTTTT	CASSVREGTGELFF
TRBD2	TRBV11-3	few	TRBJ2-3	TGTGCCAGCAGCCCGAGGACTAGCGGAGATACGCAGTATTTT	CASSPRTSGDTQYF
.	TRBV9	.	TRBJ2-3	TGTGCCAGCAGCTTACAGGGGACTAGCACAGATACGCAGTATTTT	CASSLQGTSTDTQYF
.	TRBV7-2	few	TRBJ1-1	TGTGCCAGCAGCTTACCGGGTGGGGGAACTGAAGCTTTCTTT	CASSLPGGGTEAFF
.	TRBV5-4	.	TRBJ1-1	TGTGCCAGCAGCCGCGCGGGACGGACCATGAACACTGAAGCTTTCTTT	CASSRAGRTMNTEAFF
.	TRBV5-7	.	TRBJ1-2	TGTGCCAGCAGCTTACCCCCAACGGATAGGGGCTACACCTTC	CASSLPPTDRGYTF
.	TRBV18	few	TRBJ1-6	TGTGCCAGCTCACCGCCGGGCGGTGGGGATTCACCCCTCCACTTT	CASSPPGGGDSPLHF
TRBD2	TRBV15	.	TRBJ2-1	TGTGCCACCAGCAGTTTAGCGGGGGGGCCTTTCCCGAACAATGAGCAGTTCTTC	CATSSLAGGPFPNNEQFF
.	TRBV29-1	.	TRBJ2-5	TGCAGCGTTGAGGAACGGCCCCCGGCGAAGACCCAGTACTTC	CSVEERPPAKTQYF
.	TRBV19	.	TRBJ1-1	TGTGCCAGTAGTCTTAACAGATTGAACACTGAAGCTTTCTTT	CASSLNRLNTEAFF
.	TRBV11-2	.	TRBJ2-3	TGTGCCAGCAGCCTAAGGGACCTCTCGCGGGCTACGCAGTATTTT	CASSLRDLSRATQYF
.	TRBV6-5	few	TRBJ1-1	TGTGCCAGCAGCTGGGATAGAAGGGTTCTGGAAGCTTTCTTT	CASSWDRRVLEAFF
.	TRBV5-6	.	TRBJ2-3	TGTGCCAGCAGCGCTCGATTAGATACGCAGTATTTT	CASSARLDTQYF
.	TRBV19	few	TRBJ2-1	TGTGCCAGTAGTATAAACCCTGACAATGAGCAGTTCTTC	CASSINPDNEQFF
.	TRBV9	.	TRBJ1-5	TGTGCCAGCAGCGCGACAGGCGACCAGCCCCAGCATTTT	CASSATGDQPQHF
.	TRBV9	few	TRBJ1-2	TGTGCCAGCAGCGTAGATCGGTATGGCTACACCTTC	CASSVDRYGYTF
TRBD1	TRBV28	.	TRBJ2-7	TGTGCCAGCAGTACCCCCGGGACAGTCTCCCACGAGCAGTACTTC	CASSTPGTVSHEQYF
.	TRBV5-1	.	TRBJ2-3	TGCGCCAGCAGCTTGGGTGCTGGGGGAACAGATACGCAGTATTTT	CASSLGAGGTDTQYF
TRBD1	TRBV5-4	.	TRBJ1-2	TGTGCCAGCAGCGCCAGTACGGACAGGGTATGGGGCTACACCTTC	CASSASTDRVWGYTF
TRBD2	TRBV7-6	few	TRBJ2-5	TGTGCCAGCAGCTCGGGACTAGCGGGGGGTGAGACCCAGTACTTC	CASSSGLAGGETQYF
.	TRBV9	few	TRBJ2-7	TGTGCCAGCAGCATCGCACAGGGTCCCTACGAGCAGTACTTC	CASSIAQGPYEQYF
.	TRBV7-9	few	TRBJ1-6	TGTGCCAGCAGCTTAGGGGTTTCCTCACCCCTCCACTTT	CASSLGVSSPLHF
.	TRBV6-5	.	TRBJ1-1	TGTGCCAGCAGTTACGAATCCGGCCCTGAAGCTTTCTTT	CASSYESGPEAFF
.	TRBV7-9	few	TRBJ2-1	TGTGCCAGCAGCTTAGCTTATTCCAATGAGCAGTTCTTC	CASSLAYSNEQFF
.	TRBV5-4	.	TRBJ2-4	TGTGCCAGCAGCTTAGGAGAACAGGGTGGCAGTGGGTGGTACTTC	CASSLGEQGGSGWYF
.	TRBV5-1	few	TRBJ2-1	TGCGCCAGCAGCGAACTTGGGGGGGCAGGCGATGAGCAGTTCTTC	CASSELGGAGDEQFF
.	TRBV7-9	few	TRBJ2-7	TGTGCCAGCAGCTTAACGGGTTACCACGAGCAGTACTTC	CASSLTGYHEQYF
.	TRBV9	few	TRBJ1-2	TGTGCCCGCAGCGTAGGGGGAACGACCTCTATGGTCGCCTACACCTTC	CARSVGGTTSMVAYTF
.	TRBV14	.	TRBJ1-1	TGTGCCAGCAGCCAATGGGACCGGGGTAGGACTGAAGCTTTCTTT	CASSQWDRGRTEAFF
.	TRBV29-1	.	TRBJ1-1	TGCAGCGTTGCTCAGGAACGAAACACTGAAGCTTTCTTT	CSVAQERNTEAFF
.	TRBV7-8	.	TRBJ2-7	TGTGCCAGCAGCTTAATGGCAGATCGAATCTACGAGCAGTACTTC	CASSLMADRIYEQYF
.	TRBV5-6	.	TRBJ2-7	TGTGCCAGCAGCTCCTCTAGCTACGAGCAGTACTTC	CASSSSSYEQYF
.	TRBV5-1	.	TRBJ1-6	TGCGCCAGCAGCCCCACGGGAACAGGGCAAAATTCACCCCTCCACTTT	CASSPTGTGQNSPLHF
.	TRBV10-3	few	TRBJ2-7	TGTGCCATCAGTGAGTCTAGGGGCCAGGGTCACGAGCAGTACTTC	CAISESRGQGHEQYF
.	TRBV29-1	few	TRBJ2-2	TGCAGCGTCTCACTCCAAATCGACGGCGGGGAGCTGTTTTTT	CSVSLQIDGGELFF
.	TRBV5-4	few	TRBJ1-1	TGTGCCAGCAGCTTGGCCGGGGAAAACACTGAAGCTTTCTTT	CASSLAGENTEAFF
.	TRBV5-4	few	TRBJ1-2	TGTGCCAGCAGCGTGGGGACATCCTATGGCTACACCTTC	CASSVGTSYGYTF
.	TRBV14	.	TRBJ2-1	TGTGCCAGCAGCCAAGGTGCCGGGCAGCCCTACAATGAGCAGTTCTTC	CASSQGAGQPYNEQFF
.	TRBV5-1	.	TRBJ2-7	TGCGCCAGCAGCACAGGACGCCCCTACGAGCAGTACTTC	CASSTGRPYEQYF
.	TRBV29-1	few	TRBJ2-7	TGCAGCGTTCGCGGATCCCCCTACGAGCAGTACTTC	CSVRGSPYEQYF
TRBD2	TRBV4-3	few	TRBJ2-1	TGCGCCAGCAGCCACCAATCCGGGGGACTAGCACTCAATGAGCAGTTCTTC	CASSHQSGGLALNEQFF
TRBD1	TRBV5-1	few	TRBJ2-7	TGCGCCAGCAGGCAAGGGGACAGAAGTCTACACGAGCAGTACTTC	CASRQGDRSLHEQYF